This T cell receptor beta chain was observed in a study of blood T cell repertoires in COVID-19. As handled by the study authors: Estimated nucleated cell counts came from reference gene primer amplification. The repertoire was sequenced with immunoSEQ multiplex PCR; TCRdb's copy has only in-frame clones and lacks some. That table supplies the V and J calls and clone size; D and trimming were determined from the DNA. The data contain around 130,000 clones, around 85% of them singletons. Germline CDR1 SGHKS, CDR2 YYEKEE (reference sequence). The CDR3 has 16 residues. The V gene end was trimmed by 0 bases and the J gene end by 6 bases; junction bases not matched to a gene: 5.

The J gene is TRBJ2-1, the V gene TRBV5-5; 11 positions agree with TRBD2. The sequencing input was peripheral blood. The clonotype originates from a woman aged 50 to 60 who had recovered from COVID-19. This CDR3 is CASSLGELAGANEQFF. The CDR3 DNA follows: TGTGCCAGCAGCTTGGGCGAACTAGCGGGGGCCAATGAGCAGTTCTTC.